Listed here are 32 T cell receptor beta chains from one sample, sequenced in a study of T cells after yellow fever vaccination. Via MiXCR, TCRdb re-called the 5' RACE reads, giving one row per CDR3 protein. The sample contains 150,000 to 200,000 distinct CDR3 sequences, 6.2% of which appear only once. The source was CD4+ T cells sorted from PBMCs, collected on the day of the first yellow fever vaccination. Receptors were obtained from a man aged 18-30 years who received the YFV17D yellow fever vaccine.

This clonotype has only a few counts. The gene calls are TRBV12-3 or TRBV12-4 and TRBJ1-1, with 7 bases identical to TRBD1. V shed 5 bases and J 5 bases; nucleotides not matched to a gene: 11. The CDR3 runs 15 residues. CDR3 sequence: CASSPYRGAGTEAFF. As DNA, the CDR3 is TGTGCCAGCAGTCCCTACAGGGGCGCGGGGACTGAAGCTTTCTTT.

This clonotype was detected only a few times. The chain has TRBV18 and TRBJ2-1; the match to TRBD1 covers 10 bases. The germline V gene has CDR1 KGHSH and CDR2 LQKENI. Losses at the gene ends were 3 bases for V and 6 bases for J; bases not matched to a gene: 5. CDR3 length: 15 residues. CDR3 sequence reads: CASSPGGQGFNEQFF. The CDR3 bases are TGTGCCAGCTCACCCGGGGGACAGGGGTTCAATGAGCAGTTCTTC.

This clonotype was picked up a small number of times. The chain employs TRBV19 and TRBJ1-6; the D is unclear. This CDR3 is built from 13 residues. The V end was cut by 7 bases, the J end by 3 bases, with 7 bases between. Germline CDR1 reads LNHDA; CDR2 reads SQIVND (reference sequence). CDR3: CASKAGYNSPLHF. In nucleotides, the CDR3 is TGTGCCAGTAAGGCGGGCTATAATTCACCCCTCCACTTT.

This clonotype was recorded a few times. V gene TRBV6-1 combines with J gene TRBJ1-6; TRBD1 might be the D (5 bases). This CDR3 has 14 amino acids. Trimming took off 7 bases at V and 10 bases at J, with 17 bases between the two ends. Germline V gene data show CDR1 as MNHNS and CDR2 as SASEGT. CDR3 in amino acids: CASTPGGAVSPLHF. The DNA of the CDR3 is TGTGCCAGCACCCCCGGAGGGGCGGTATCACCCCTCCACTTT.

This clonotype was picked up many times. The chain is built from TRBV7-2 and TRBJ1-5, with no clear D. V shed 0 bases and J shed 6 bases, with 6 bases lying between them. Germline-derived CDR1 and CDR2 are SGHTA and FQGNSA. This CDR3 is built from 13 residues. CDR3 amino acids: CASSLADRQPQHF. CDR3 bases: TGTGCCAGCAGCTTAGCGGACCGTCAGCCCCAGCATTTT.

The CDR3 nucleotides are TGTGCCACGTCGGGAGATGGGTCAACTAATGAAAAACTGTTTTTT. This gives the protein CATSGDGSTNEKLFF. The V gene is TRBV19, the J gene TRBJ1-4; D is ambiguous. The CDR3 runs to 15 residues. V was pared by 10 bases and J by 0 bases, with 15 bases between. Per germline, CDR1 LNHDA and CDR2 SQIVND (reference sequence).

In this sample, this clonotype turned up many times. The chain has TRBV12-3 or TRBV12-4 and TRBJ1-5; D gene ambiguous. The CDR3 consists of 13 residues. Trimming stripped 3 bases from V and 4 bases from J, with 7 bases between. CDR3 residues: CASSFEGNQPQHF. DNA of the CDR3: TGTGCCAGCAGTTTCGAAGGGAATCAGCCCCAGCATTTT.

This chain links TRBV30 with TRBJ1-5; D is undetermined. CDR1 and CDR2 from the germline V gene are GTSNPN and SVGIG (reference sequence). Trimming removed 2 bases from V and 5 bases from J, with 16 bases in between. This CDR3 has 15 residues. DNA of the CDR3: TGTGCCTGGAGTCCCCGTATAGGGAATCATCAGCCCCAGCATTTT. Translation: CAWSPRIGNHQPQHF.

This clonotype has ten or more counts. The CDR3 protein is CASSLSGLSTDTQYF. The CDR3 DNA is TGTGCCAGCAGCTTGAGCGGGCTAAGCACAGATACGCAGTATTTT. V and J are TRBV11-2 and TRBJ2-3; tentatively, D is TRBD2 (6 bases). CDR3 length: 15 residues. V was cut by 3 bases and J by 0 bases, with 10 bases left in between. Germline values: CDR1 SGHAT, CDR2 FQNNGV.

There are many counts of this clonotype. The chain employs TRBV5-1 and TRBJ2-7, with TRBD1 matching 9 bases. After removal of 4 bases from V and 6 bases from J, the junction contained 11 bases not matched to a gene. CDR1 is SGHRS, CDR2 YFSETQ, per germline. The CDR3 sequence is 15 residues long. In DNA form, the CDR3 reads TGCGCCAGCAGCCGTTCCGGGACAGGGTCTGTCGAGCAGTACTTC. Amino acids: CASSRSGTGSVEQYF.

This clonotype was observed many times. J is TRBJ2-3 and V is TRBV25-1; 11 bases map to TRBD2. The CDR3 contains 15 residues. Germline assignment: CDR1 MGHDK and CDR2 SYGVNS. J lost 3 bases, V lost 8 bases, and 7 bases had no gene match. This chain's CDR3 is CASGTTSGATDTQYF. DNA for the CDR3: TGTGCCAGCGGGACGACTAGCGGGGCTACAGATACGCAGTATTTT.

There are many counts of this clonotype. CDR3 coding DNA: TGTGCCAGCAGCCCGTCCTACCAAGAGACCCAGTACTTC. Translating gives CASSPSYQETQYF. The rearrangement uses TRBV5-6 and TRBJ2-5; unclear D gene. V was pared by 4 bases and J by 0 bases, with 7 bases between. The length of the CDR3 is 13 residues. Germline-derived CDR1 and CDR2 are SGHDT and YYEEEE.

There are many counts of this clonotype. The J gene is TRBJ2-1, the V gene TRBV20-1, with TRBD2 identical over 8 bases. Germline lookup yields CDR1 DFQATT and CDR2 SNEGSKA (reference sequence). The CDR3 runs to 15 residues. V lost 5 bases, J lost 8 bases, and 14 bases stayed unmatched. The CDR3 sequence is CSAGTGTSLFDEQFF. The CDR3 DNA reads TGCAGTGCTGGAACCGGGACTAGTCTATTCGATGAGCAGTTCTTC.

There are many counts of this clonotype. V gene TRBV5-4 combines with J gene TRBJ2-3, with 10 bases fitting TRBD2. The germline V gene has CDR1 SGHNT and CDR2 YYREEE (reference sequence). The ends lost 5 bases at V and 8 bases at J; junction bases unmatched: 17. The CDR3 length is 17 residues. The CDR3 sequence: CASSPPLAGADAGTQYF. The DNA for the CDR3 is TGTGCCAGCAGTCCACCGCTAGCGGGGGCAGATGCGGGTACGCAGTATTTT.

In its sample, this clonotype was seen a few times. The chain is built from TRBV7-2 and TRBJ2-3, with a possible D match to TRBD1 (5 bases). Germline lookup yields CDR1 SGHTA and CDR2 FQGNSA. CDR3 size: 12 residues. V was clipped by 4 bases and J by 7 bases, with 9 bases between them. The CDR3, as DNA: TGTGCCAGCAGCTCCACAGGAAATACGCAGTATTTT. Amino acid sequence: CASSSTGNTQYF.

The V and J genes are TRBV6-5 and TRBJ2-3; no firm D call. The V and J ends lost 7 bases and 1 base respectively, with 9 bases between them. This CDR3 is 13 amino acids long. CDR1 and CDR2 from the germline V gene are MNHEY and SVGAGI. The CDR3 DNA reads TGTGCCAGCATCGGGTGGGGCACAGATACGCAGTATTTT. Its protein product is CASIGWGTDTQYF.

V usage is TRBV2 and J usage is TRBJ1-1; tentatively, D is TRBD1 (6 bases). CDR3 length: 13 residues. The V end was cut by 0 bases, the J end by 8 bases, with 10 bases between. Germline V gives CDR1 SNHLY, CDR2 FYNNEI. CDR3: CASSEARQGEAFF. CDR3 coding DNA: TGTGCCAGCAGTGAAGCGCGGCAGGGGGAAGCTTTCTTT.

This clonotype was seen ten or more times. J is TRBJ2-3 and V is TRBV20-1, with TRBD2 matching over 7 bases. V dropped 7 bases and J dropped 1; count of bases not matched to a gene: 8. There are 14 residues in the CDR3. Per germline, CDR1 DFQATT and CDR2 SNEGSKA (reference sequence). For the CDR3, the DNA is TGCAGTGTCGTAGACCGGGGGGGCACAGATACGCAGTATTTT. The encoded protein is CSVVDRGGTDTQYF.

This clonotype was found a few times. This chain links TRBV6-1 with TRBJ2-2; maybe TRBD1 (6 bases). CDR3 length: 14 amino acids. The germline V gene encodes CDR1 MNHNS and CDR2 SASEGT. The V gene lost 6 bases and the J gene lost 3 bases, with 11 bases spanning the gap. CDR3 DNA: TGTGCCAGCAGGGCATACAGGGACACCGGGGAGCTGTTTTTT. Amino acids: CASRAYRDTGELFF.

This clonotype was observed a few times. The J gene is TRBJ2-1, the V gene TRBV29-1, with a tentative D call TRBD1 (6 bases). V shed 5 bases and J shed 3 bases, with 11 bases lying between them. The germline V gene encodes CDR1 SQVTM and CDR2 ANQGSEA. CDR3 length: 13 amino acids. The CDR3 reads CSVSSDSYNEQFF. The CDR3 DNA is TGCAGCGTTAGCTCGGACAGCTACAATGAGCAGTTCTTC.

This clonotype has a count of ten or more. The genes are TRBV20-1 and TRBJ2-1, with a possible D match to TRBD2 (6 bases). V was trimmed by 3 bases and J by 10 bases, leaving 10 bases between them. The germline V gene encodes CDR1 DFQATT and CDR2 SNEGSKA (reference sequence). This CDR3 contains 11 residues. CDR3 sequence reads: CSASRTNEQFF. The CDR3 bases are TGCAGTGCTAGCAGGACTAACGAGCAGTTCTTC.

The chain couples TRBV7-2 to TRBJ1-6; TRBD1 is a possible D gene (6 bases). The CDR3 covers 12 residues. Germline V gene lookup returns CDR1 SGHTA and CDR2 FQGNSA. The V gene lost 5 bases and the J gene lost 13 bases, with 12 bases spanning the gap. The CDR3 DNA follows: TGTGCCAGCAGCAGGGGGACTTCGCCCCTCCACTTT. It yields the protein CASSRGTSPLHF.

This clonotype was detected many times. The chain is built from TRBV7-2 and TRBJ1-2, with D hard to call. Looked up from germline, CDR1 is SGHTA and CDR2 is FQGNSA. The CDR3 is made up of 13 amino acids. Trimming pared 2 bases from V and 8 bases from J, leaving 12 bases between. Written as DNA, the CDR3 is TGTGCCAGCAGCTTACCGGACTCCGGGGGCTACACCTTC. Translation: CASSLPDSGGYTF.

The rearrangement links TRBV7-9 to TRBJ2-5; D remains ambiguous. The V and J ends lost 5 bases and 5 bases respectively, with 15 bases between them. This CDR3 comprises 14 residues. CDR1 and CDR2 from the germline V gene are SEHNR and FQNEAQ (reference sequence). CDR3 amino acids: CASSMDGARETQYF. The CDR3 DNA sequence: TGTGCCAGCAGCATGGACGGAGCCAGGGAGACCCAGTACTTC.

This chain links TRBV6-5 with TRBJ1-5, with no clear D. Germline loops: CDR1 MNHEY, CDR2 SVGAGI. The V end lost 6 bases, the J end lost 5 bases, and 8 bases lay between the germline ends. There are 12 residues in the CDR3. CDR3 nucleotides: TGTGCCAGCAGGACCGGATATCAGCCCCAGCATTTT. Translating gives CASRTGYQPQHF.

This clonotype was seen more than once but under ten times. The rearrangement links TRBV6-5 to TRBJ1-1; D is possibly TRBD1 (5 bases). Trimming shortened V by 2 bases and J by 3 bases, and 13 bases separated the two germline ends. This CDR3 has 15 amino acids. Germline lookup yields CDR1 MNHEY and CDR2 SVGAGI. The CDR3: CASSYRAGMDTEAFF. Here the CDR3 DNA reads TGTGCCAGCAGTTACCGGGCAGGGATGGACACTGAAGCTTTCTTT.

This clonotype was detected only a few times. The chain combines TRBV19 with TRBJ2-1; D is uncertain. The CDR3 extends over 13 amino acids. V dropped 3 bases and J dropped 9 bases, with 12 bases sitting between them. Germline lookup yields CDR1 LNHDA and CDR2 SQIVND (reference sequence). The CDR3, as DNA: TGTGCCAGTAGTATCGGGTACTCCGGTGAGCAGTTCTTC. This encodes CASSIGYSGEQFF.

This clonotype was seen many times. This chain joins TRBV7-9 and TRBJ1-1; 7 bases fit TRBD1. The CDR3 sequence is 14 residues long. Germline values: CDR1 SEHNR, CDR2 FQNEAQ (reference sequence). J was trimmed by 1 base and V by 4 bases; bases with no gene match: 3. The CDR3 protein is CASSYRGENTEAFF. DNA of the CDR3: TGTGCCAGCAGCTACAGGGGTGAGAACACTGAAGCTTTCTTT.

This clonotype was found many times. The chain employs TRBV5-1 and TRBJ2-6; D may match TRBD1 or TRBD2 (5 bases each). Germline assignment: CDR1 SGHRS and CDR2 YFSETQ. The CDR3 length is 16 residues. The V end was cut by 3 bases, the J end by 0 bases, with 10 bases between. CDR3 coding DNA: TGCGCCAGCAGCTGGGGACCGACCTCTGGGGCCAACGTCCTGACTTTC. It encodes CASSWGPTSGANVLTF.

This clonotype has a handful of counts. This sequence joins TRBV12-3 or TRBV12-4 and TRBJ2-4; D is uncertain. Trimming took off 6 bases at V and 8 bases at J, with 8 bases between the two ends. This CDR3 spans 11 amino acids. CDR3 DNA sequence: TGTGCCAGCAGAGAAGTGGACATTCAGTACTTC. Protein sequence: CASREVDIQYF.

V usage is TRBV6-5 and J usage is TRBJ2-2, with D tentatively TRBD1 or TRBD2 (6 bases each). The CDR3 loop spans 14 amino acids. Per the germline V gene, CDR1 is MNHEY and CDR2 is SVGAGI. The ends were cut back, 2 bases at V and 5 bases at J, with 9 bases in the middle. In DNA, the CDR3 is TGTGCCAGCAGTTACGGGGGGCTAACCGGGGAGCTGTTTTTT. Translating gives CASSYGGLTGELFF.

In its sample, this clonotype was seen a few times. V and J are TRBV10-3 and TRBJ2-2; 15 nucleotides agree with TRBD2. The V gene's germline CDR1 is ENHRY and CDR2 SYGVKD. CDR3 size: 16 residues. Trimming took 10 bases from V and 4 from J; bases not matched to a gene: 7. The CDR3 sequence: CATLSGLAGGTGELFF. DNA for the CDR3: TGTGCCACTCTTTCGGGACTAGCGGGGGGCACCGGGGAGCTGTTTTTT.